This TCR beta chain appears in the sequencing data of a study of preoperative IRX-2 immunotherapy in early breast cancer. Documented treatment: preoperative locoregional IRX-2 cytokine immunotherapy. Samples came from a phase Ib trial of preoperative locoregional IRX-2 cytokine immunotherapy. This table comes from immunoSEQ multiplex PCR, and its TCRdb copy is limited to in-frame clones, with some not included. The sample contains about 25,000 clones, 90% to 95% of which appear only once. The V gene end was trimmed by 6 bases and the J gene end by 7 bases; junction bases not matched to a gene: 13. Germline V gene sequence: CDR1 SQVTM, CDR2 ANQGSEA. This CDR3 region has 15 residues.

The clonotype originates from a human donor with breast cancer. Sequenced here: tumor tissue, sampled after IRX-2 immunotherapy. The genes are TRBV29-1 and TRBJ1-4, with 8 positions matching TRBD1. The CDR3 nucleotides read TGCAGCGTCAGGACAGGGAACGAGGGGTTTGAAAAACTGTTTTTT. Translated, it gives CSVRTGNEGFEKLFF.